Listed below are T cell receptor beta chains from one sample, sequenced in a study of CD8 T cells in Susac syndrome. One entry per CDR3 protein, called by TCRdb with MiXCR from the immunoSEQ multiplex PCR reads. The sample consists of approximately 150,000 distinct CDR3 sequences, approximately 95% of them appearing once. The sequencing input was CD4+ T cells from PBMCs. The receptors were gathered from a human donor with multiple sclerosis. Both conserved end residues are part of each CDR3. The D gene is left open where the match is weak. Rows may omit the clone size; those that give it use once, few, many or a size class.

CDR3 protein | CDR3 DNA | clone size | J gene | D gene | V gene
CATSESQGGPYNEQFF | TGTGCCACCAGTGAGAGCCAGGGAGGACCTTACAATGAGCAGTTCTTC | . | TRBJ2-1 | . | TRBV24-1
CASIHRRRETQYF | TGTGCCAGCATTCACAGGAGGAGAGAGACCCAGTACTTC | . | TRBJ2-5 | . | TRBV2
CASSPGITASNEKLFF | TGCGCCAGCAGCCCTGGAATTACAGCGTCCAATGAAAAACTGTTTTTT | . | TRBJ1-4 | . | TRBV5-1
CASSVSGTSGYNEQFF | TGTGCCAGCAGCGTTTCCGGGACTAGCGGCTACAATGAGCAGTTCTTC | . | TRBJ2-1 | TRBD2 | TRBV9
CASSYAMYTEAFF | TGTGCCAGCAGTTACGCTATGTACACTGAAGCTTTCTTT | . | TRBJ1-1 | . | TRBV6-6
CATSDDRESGYTF | TGTGCCACCAGTGATGATAGGGAGTCTGGCTACACCTTC | . | TRBJ1-2 | . | TRBV24-1
CASSFLGPSTSGANVLTF | TGTGCCAGCAGTTTCCTCGGGCCTTCCACTTCTGGGGCCAACGTCCTGACTTTC | . | TRBJ2-6 | . | TRBV27
CASSPRGTLIQETQYF | TGTGCCAGCAGCCCCAGGGGAACCCTAATCCAAGAGACCCAGTACTTC | . | TRBJ2-5 | . | TRBV7-3
CASSLKGRYEQYF | TGTGCCAGCAGTTTAAAGGGGCGCTACGAGCAGTACTTC | once | TRBJ2-7 | . | TRBV6-5
CSARQDSAYGYTF | TGCAGTGCTAGACAGGACAGTGCCTATGGCTACACCTTC | . | TRBJ1-2 | . | TRBV20-1
CASSESPLQFPPYEQYF | TGTGCCAGCAGTGAATCCCCCCTCCAGTTTCCCCCCTACGAGCAGTACTTC | . | TRBJ2-7 | . | TRBV25-1
CASSLLGTLNTEAFF | TGTGCCAGCAGTTTACTTGGGACACTAAACACTGAAGCTTTCTTT | . | TRBJ1-1 | . | TRBV27
CATIAANQETQYF | TGTGCCACCATAGCGGCGAACCAAGAGACCCAGTACTTC | . | TRBJ2-5 | . | TRBV10-3
CSARGLEEETQYF | TGCAGTGCTAGGGGACTTGAGGAAGAGACCCAGTACTTC | . | TRBJ2-5 | . | TRBV20-1
CASSARGRQYF | TGTGCCAGCAGTGCAAGGGGGAGGCAGTACTTC | . | TRBJ2-7 | . | TRBV27
CASSPRGGGDGYTF | TGTGCCAGCAGCCCTAGGGGAGGGGGCGATGGCTACACCTTC | . | TRBJ1-2 | TRBD1 | TRBV12-3/TRBV12-4
CSATGTGGNSPLHF | TGCAGTGCAACAGGGACGGGCGGTAATTCACCCCTCCACTTT | . | TRBJ1-6 | . | TRBV20-1
CASGPNTGELFF | TGCGCCAGCGGGCCGAACACCGGGGAGCTGTTTTTT | once | TRBJ2-2 | . | TRBV5-1
CASSPGHQQETQYF | TGTGCCAGCAGTCCGGGACATCAACAAGAGACCCAGTACTTC | . | TRBJ2-5 | . | TRBV6-6
CSARVAGELGEQFF | TGCAGTGCTAGAGTGGCGGGGGAATTGGGGGAGCAGTTCTTC | . | TRBJ2-1 | TRBD2 | TRBV20-1
CASSQGGLAAQYF | TGTGCCAGCAGCCAAGGGGGACTAGCGGCACAGTACTTC | . | TRBJ2-7 | TRBD2 | TRBV14